A selection of T cell receptor beta chains follows, all from one sample in a study of cytomegalovirus exposure and HLA in healthy donors. Using immunoSEQ multiplex PCR, the repertoire was profiled, and TCRdb retains in-frame clones only, with some absent. This sample yields about 69,000 clones, of which about 78% are seen a single time; 3.3% belongs to the top ten. The sequenced sample was PBMCs. The receptors were gathered from a man between 18 and 35 years old in good health and CMV-seronegative. Both conserved end residues are part of each CDR3. The D gene is left open where the match is weak. Clone size is shown for a subset of rows, as once, few, many or a class of expanded clone.

d_call,j_call,v_call,clone_size,cdr3_nt,cdr3_aa
TRBD2,TRBJ2-5,TRBV6-5,few,TGTGCCAGCAGTTATAGCGGGGGGTCCCAAGAGACCCAGTACTTC,CASSYSGGSQETQYF
-,TRBJ2-2,TRBV9,few,TGTGCCAGCAGCGTACCAGGCCTCCCCGGGGAGCTGTTTTTT,CASSVPGLPGELFF
TRBD1,TRBJ2-7,TRBV19,-,TGTGCCAGTAGTATAGGTTTCGACAGGGTTAGCTCCTACGAGCAGTACTTC,CASSIGFDRVSSYEQYF
TRBD1,TRBJ2-2,TRBV6-6,-,TGTGCCAGCAGTTACAAAGGGACAGGGCCCCCCGGGGAGCTGTTTTTT,CASSYKGTGPPGELFF
-,TRBJ1-3,TRBV30,few,TGTGCCTGGAGGATTAAGGCGGGGGCTTTTGGAAACACCATATATTTT,CAWRIKAGAFGNTIYF
TRBD1,TRBJ1-5,TRBV6-1,-,TGTGCCAGCAGTAGGACAGGGGACAATCAGCCCCAGCATTTT,CASSRTGDNQPQHF
-,TRBJ1-6,TRBV7-8,-,TGTGCCAGCAGCCCAACTCCAGGGTATGGTTCACCCCTCCACTTT,CASSPTPGYGSPLHF
-,TRBJ2-4,TRBV6-6,-,TGTGCCAGCAGTCCCGGGAGAGTGCTAGCCAAAAACATTCAGTACTTC,CASSPGRVLAKNIQYF
TRBD2,TRBJ2-3,TRBV5-1,-,TGCGCCAGCAGCTTCGAGGCGATAGCGGGGGGCCAGGCAGATACGCAGTATTTT,CASSFEAIAGGQADTQYF
TRBD2,TRBJ2-3,TRBV5-8,-,TGTGCCAGCAGCTTGTTGAACTCATTAAGCGGGGGGGATACGCAGTATTTT,CASSLLNSLSGGDTQYF
-,TRBJ1-2,TRBV29-1,-,TGCAGCGCCCAAACGGGACAAAGATTAAACTATGGCTACACCTTC,CSAQTGQRLNYGYTF
-,TRBJ1-2,TRBV7-2,-,TGTGCCAGCAGCCGAGGGAGGGAGAACTATGGCTACACCTTC,CASSRGRENYGYTF
-,TRBJ1-5,TRBV28,-,TGTGCCAGCACTGGGGGAGGAAATAGCAATCAGCCCCAGCATTTT,CASTGGGNSNQPQHF
-,TRBJ1-2,TRBV28,-,TGTGCCAGCAGTTTGGTCGAAGGACTCCGTGGCTACACCTTC,CASSLVEGLRGYTF
TRBD1,TRBJ2-7,TRBV6-1,-,TGTGCCACCCGGGTGGCCGGGACAGGGTCCTACGAGCAGTACTTC,CATRVAGTGSYEQYF
TRBD1,TRBJ2-3,TRBV5-6,few,TGTGCCAGCAGCTTCAGACAGGGGCCAGATACGCAGTATTTT,CASSFRQGPDTQYF
-,TRBJ1-1,TRBV5-5,-,TGTGCCAGCAGCTTAACAGGGAACACTGAAGCTTTCTTT,CASSLTGNTEAFF
TRBD1,TRBJ1-5,TRBV6-1,-,TGTGCCAGCAGCCCCCGGACAGGGAACAATCAGCCCCAGCATTTT,CASSPRTGNNQPQHF
-,TRBJ2-2,TRBV14,-,TGTGCCAGCAGCCAAGGGGCGAAGTCCGGGGAGCTGTTTTTT,CASSQGAKSGELFF
-,TRBJ2-2,TRBV19,-,TGTGCCAGTAGTATTAGCGGGACAGGGACCGGGGAGCTGTTTTTT,CASSISGTGTGELFF
TRBD2,TRBJ2-3,TRBV9,-,TGTGCCAGCAGCCCTCAAGCGGGAGTTAGCACAGATACGCAGTATTTT,CASSPQAGVSTDTQYF
-,TRBJ1-2,TRBV19,-,TGTGCCAGTAGTACGCAGGGAATTGGCTATGGCTACACCTTC,CASSTQGIGYGYTF
TRBD2,TRBJ2-6,TRBV5-1,once,TGCGCCAGCAGCTCCGGAGCGGGAATCTCTGGGGCCAACGTCCTGACTTTC,CASSSGAGISGANVLTF
-,TRBJ1-3,TRBV6-5,-,TGTGCCAGCAGTTACTTGACGGGCTCTGGAAACACCATATATTTT,CASSYLTGSGNTIYF
TRBD1,TRBJ1-5,TRBV19,-,TGTGCCAGTAGTATCGAACAGGGGGGATACCAGCCCCAGCATTTT,CASSIEQGGYQPQHF
-,TRBJ2-7,TRBV29-1,few,TGCAGCGTTGCGATGAGAGGTCGGGGCGAGCAGTACTTC,CSVAMRGRGEQYF
TRBD1,TRBJ2-1,TRBV7-2,-,TGTGCCAGCAGCCGGGACAGGGGAAATGAGCAGTTCTTC,CASSRDRGNEQFF
-,TRBJ2-5,TRBV7-9,-,TGTGCCAGCAGCCCAAGCGTAGAGACCCAGTACTTC,CASSPSVETQYF
-,TRBJ2-3,TRBV19,-,TGTGCCAGTAGTATAGTCGGGATACAATCAGATACGCAGTATTTT,CASSIVGIQSDTQYF
TRBD1,TRBJ1-2,TRBV19,few,TGTGCCAGTAGTATAGAACGGACAGGCTATGGCTACACCTTC,CASSIERTGYGYTF
-,TRBJ1-2,TRBV13,-,TGTGCCAGCAGCTTAGGACAGGATAACTATGGCTACACCTTC,CASSLGQDNYGYTF
-,TRBJ1-1,TRBV7-6,-,TGTGCCAGCAGCTTAGAGGCAGGCGCGGGCACTGAAGCTTTCTTT,CASSLEAGAGTEAFF
-,TRBJ2-3,TRBV7-8,-,TGTGCCAGCAGCCGACAACCTCCCCGGGGAAGCAGCACAGATACGCAGTATTTT,CASSRQPPRGSSTDTQYF
TRBD2,TRBJ2-3,TRBV30,-,TGTGCCTGGAAGGGGGGACTAGGTACGGATACGCAGTATTTT,CAWKGGLGTDTQYF
-,TRBJ1-6,TRBV27,once,TGTGCCAGCAGTGCCTTGGACACCTCCTATAATTCACCCCTCCACTTT,CASSALDTSYNSPLHF
-,TRBJ1-4,TRBV4-1,-,TGCGCCAGCAGCCAGTGGCGAGGTGAAAAACTGTTTTTT,CASSQWRGEKLFF
TRBD1,TRBJ2-5,TRBV5-1,once,TGCGCCAGCAGCCTGGTGGGACAGGCGCCTATTGGAGAGACCCAGTACTTC,CASSLVGQAPIGETQYF
-,TRBJ2-7,TRBV7-2,-,TGTGCCAGCAGCTCCACGACAGCCGTTTACGAGCAGTACTTC,CASSSTTAVYEQYF
TRBD2,TRBJ2-3,TRBV27,-,TGTGCCAGCAGTCGGACTAGCGGGGGGCTTGGCCTAAACACAGATACGCAGTATTTT,CASSRTSGGLGLNTDTQYF
-,TRBJ1-1,TRBV4-1,-,TGCGCCAGCAGCCAAGATCTTACAGGAGAAGAAGCTTTCTTT,CASSQDLTGEEAFF
-,TRBJ1-1,TRBV7-9,-,TGTGCCAGCAGCTTAGGACAGATGAACACTGAAGCTTTCTTT,CASSLGQMNTEAFF
-,TRBJ1-5,TRBV15,-,TGTGCCACCAGCAGCATCGGAGGTAATCAGCCCCAGCATTTT,CATSSIGGNQPQHF
TRBD1,TRBJ1-2,TRBV13,-,TGTGCCAGCAGCCGGACAGGGTATGGCTACACCTTC,CASSRTGYGYTF
-,TRBJ2-3,TRBV2,-,TGTGCCAGCAGTGACAGGCTTAGCACAGATACGCAGTATTTT,CASSDRLSTDTQYF